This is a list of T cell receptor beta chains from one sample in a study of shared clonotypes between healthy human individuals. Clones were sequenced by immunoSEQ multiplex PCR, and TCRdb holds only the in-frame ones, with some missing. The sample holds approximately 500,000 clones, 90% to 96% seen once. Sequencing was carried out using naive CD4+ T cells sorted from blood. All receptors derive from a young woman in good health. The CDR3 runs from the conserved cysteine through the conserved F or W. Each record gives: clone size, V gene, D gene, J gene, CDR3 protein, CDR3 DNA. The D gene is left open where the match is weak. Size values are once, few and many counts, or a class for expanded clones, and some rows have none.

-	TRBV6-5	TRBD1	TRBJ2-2	CASSYSIGQGTGELFF	TGTGCCAGCAGTTACTCGATAGGACAGGGGACCGGGGAGCTGTTTTTT
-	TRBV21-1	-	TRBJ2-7	CASSKGGKRLDPTYEQYF	TGTGCCAGCAGCAAAGGGGGTAAGCGCCTGGACCCAACTTACGAGCAGTACTTC
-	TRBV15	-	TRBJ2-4	CATSRDSPAVAKNIQYF	TGTGCCACCAGCAGAGATTCCCCGGCGGTAGCCAAAAACATTCAGTACTTC
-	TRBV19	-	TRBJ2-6	CATGSGANVLTF	TGTGCCACCGGGTCTGGGGCCAACGTCCTGACTTTC
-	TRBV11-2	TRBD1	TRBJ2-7	CASSLSGTGGGYEQYF	TGTGCCAGCAGCTTATCCGGGACAGGGGGCGGATACGAGCAGTACTTC
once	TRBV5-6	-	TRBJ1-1	CASSFLNSGTEAFF	TGTGCCAGCAGCTTCCTTAATTCAGGGACTGAAGCTTTCTTT
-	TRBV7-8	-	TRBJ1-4	CASSGSIQGGEKLFF	TGTGCCAGCAGCGGCTCAATCCAGGGAGGTGAAAAACTGTTTTTT
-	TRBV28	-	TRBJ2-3	CASSFGQHSTDTQYF	TGTGCCAGCAGTTTTGGACAGCATAGCACAGATACGCAGTATTTT
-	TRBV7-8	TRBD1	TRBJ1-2	CASSLTVQGANYGYTF	TGTGCCAGCAGCTTAACTGTTCAGGGGGCCAACTATGGCTACACCTTC
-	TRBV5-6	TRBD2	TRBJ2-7	CASREAGGLIHEQYF	TGTGCCAGCAGAGAGGCGGGAGGTCTTATTCACGAGCAGTACTTC
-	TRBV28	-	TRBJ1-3	CASTIGGLNSGNTIYF	TGTGCCAGCACCATAGGCGGCTTGAACTCTGGAAACACCATATATTTT
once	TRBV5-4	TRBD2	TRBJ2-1	CASSSMASGSSYNEQFF	TGTGCCAGCAGCTCCATGGCGAGCGGGAGTTCCTACAATGAGCAGTTCTTC
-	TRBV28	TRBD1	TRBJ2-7	CASSLNAGTAKGF	TGTGCCAGCAGTTTGAATGCCGGGACAGCTAAGGGGTTC
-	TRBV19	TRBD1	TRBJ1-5	CASRAGTGYSNQPQHF	TGTGCCAGTAGAGCCGGGACAGGTTATAGCAATCAGCCCCAGCATTTT
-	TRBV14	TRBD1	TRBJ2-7	CASSPIRKTGDHEQYF	TGTGCCAGCAGCCCGATAAGAAAGACAGGGGACCACGAGCAGTACTTC
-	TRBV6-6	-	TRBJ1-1	CASSFGQNTEAFF	TGTGCCAGCAGTTTCGGGCAGAACACTGAAGCTTTCTTT
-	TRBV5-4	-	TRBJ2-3	CASNSERSAVTQYF	TGTGCCAGCAACTCTGAACGATCAGCTGTTACGCAGTATTTT
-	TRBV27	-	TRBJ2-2	CASSPANTGELFF	TGTGCCAGCAGTCCGGCGAACACCGGGGAGCTGTTTTTT
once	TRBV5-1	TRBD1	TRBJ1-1	CASSLRQGWNTEAFF	TGCGCCAGCAGCTTACGACAGGGATGGAACACTGAAGCTTTCTTT
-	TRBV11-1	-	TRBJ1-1	CASSPGRWGTEAFF	TGTGCCAGCAGCCCGGGACGGTGGGGGACTGAAGCTTTCTTT
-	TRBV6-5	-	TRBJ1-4	CASSYSTGGREKLFF	TGTGCCAGCAGTTACTCGACCGGGGGAAGAGAAAAACTGTTTTTT
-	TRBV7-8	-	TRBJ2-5	CASSRDQQETQYF	TGTGCCAGCAGCCGGGACCAACAAGAGACCCAGTACTTC
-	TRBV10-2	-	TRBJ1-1	CASRLQGPTEAFF	TGCGCCAGCAGACTACAGGGCCCCACTGAAGCTTTCTTT
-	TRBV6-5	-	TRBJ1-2	CASRRGANYGYTF	TGTGCCAGCAGAAGGGGCGCGAACTATGGCTACACCTTC
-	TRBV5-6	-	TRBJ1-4	CASSSLEKLFF	TGTGCCAGCAGCTCCTTGGAAAAACTGTTTTTT
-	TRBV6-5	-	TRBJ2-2	CASSYSGHTGELFF	TGTGCCAGCAGTTACTCGGGGCACACCGGGGAGCTGTTTTTT
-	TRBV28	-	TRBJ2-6	CASRLTHSGANVLTF	TGTGCCAGCAGACTGACACACTCTGGGGCCAACGTCCTGACTTTC
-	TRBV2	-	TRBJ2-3	CASSEFQGNTDTQYF	TGTGCCAGCAGTGAATTCCAGGGAAACACAGATACGCAGTATTTT
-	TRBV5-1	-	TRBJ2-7	CASSQKTGMTYEQYF	TGCGCCAGCAGCCAAAAGACAGGTATGACCTACGAGCAGTACTTC
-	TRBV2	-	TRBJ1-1	CASTDDRDTEAFF	TGTGCCAGCACCGATGACAGAGACACTGAAGCTTTCTTT
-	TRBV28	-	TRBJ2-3	CASSFRGAWDTQYF	TGTGCCAGCAGTTTCCGGGGGGCCTGGGATACGCAGTATTTT
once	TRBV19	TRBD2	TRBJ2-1	CASSTILARSNEQFF	TGTGCCAGTAGTACGATACTAGCGCGAAGCAATGAGCAGTTCTTC
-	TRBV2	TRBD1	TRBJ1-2	CASSTTGSYGYTF	TGTGCCAGCAGCACGACAGGGAGCTATGGCTACACCTTC
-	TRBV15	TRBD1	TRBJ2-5	CAIGQGTAFEETQYF	TGTGCCATCGGGCAGGGGACAGCCTTCGAAGAGACCCAGTACTTC
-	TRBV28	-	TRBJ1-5	CASRQGSQPQHF	TGTGCCAGCAGACAGGGTTCGCAGCCCCAGCATTTT
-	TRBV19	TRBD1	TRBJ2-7	CASSQRGQGAYEQYF	TGTGCCAGTAGTCAAAGGGGACAGGGGGCTTACGAGCAGTACTTC
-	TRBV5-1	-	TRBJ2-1	CASSPTPGVKDNEQFF	TGCGCCAGCTCCCCTACCCCAGGGGTAAAGGACAATGAGCAGTTCTTC
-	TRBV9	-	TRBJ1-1	CASSVEVGDTEAFF	TGTGCCAGCAGCGTAGAGGTGGGAGACACTGAAGCTTTCTTT
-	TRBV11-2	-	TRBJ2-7	CASTPSGHYYEQYF	TGTGCCAGCACCCCGTCGGGGCATTACTACGAGCAGTACTTC
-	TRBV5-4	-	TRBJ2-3	CASSPVTASTSFTDTQYF	TGTGCCAGCAGCCCGGTCACTGCCAGCACGTCTTTCACAGATACGCAGTATTTT
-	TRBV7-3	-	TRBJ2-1	CASSPRLASYNEQFF	TGTGCCAGCAGCCCCCGGCTAGCTTCCTACAATGAGCAGTTCTTC
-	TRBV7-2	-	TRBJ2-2	CASSLWRRDGELFF	TGTGCCAGCAGTCTGTGGAGGCGGGACGGGGAGCTGTTTTTT
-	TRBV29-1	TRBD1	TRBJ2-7	CSVSGTAPVGGYEQYF	TGCAGCGTATCCGGGACAGCCCCGGTTGGAGGATACGAGCAGTACTTC
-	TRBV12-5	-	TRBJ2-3	CASGLEGATADTQYF	TGTGCTAGTGGTTTGGAAGGTGCCACGGCAGATACGCAGTATTTT
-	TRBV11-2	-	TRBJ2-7	CASSLQGEQYF	TGTGCCAGCAGCTTACAAGGCGAGCAGTACTTC
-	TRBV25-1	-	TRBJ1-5	CASGGPYSNQPQHF	TGTGCCAGCGGTGGGCCGTATAGCAATCAGCCCCAGCATTTT
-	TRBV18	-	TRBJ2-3	CASSTLADTQYF	TGTGCCAGCTCAACTCTGGCGGATACGCAGTATTTT
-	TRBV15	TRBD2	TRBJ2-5	CATSRDFGSGGRVETQYF	TGTGCCACCAGCAGAGATTTCGGGTCGGGGGGACGGGTAGAGACCCAGTACTTC
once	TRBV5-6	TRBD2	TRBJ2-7	CASSESGRAPYEQYF	TGTGCCAGCAGCGAGAGCGGGAGGGCCCCCTACGAGCAGTACTTC
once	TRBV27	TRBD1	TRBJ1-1	CASSRQGRKNTEAFF	TGTGCCAGCAGTAGACAGGGGAGAAAAAACACTGAAGCTTTCTTT
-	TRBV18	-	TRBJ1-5	CASSSSEAASNQPQHF	TGTGCCAGCTCTTCGTCTGAGGCAGCGTCGAATCAGCCCCAGCATTTT
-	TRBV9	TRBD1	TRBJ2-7	CASSAGQDASYEQYF	TGTGCCAGCAGCGCAGGACAGGACGCCTCCTACGAGCAGTACTTC
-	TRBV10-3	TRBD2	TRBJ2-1	CATLGLGNNEQFF	TGTGCCACCTTGGGACTAGGGAACAATGAGCAGTTCTTC